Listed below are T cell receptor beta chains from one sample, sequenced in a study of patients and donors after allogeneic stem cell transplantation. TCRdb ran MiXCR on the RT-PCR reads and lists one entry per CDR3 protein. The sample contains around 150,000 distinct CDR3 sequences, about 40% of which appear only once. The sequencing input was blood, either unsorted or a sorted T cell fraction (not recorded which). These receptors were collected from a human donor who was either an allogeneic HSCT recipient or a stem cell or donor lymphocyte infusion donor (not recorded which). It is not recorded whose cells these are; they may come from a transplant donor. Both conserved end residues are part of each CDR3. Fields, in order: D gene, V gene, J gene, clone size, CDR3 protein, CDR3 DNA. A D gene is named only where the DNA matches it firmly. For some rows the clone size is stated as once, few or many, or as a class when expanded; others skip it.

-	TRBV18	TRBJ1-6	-	CASSPGDGNSPLHF	TGTGCCAGCTCACCAGGGGACGGTAATTCACCCCTCCACTTT
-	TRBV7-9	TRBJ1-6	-	CASSLVGQECSNSPLHF	TGTGCCAGCAGCTTAGTAGGGCAAGAATGTTCGAATTCACCCCTCCACTTT
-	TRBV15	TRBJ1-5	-	CATSRPGVGNQPQHF	TGTGCCACCAGCAGGCCGGGGGTAGGCAATCAGCCCCAGCATTTT
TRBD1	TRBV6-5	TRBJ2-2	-	CASSFGQGETGELFF	TGTGCCAGCAGTTTTGGGCAGGGGGAAACCGGGGAGCTGTTTTTT
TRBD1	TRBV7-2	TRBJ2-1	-	CASRAGQGFGEQFF	TGTGCCAGCAGGGCGGGACAGGGTTTCGGTGAGCAGTTCTTC
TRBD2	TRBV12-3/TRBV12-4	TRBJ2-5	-	CASSLLAGAQETQYF	TGTGCCAGCAGTTTACTAGCGGGGGCCCAAGAGACCCAGTACTTC
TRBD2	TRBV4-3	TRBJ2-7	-	CASSQGEGAGYEQYF	TGCGCCAGCAGCCAGGGGGAGGGTGCTGGATACGAGCAGTACTTC
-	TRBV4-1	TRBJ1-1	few	CASSHDPPGTREAFF	TGCGCCAGCAGCCACGACCCCCCCGGGACGAGGGAAGCTTTCTTT
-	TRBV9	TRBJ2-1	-	CASSVGGGPSSYNEQFF	TGTGCCAGCAGCGTAGGCGGGGGCCCTAGCTCCTACAATGAGCAGTTCTTC
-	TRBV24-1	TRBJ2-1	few	CASGPWGDEQFF	TGTGCCTCCGGACCCTGGGGGGATGAGCAGTTCTTC
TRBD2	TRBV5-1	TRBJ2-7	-	CASSLASGGTHSYEQYF	TGCGCCAGCAGCTTGGCCAGCGGGGGGACTCACTCCTACGAGCAGTACTTC
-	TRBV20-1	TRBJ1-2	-	CSAREVSGWYDYGYTF	TGCAGTGCTAGAGAGGTTTCAGGGTGGTACGACTATGGCTACACCTTC
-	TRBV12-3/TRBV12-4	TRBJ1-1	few	CASSFPEGRENTEAFF	TGTGCCAGCAGTTTCCCAGAGGGGAGGGAGAACACTGAAGCTTTCTTT
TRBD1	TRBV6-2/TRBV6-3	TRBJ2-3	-	CASRPRQGPSTDTQYF	TGTGCCAGCAGGCCCAGACAGGGCCCTAGCACAGATACGCAGTATTTT
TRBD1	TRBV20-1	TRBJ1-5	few	CSAPRDREKGLNQPQHF	TGCAGTGCTCCCCGGGACAGGGAAAAGGGACTGAATCAGCCCCAGCATTTT
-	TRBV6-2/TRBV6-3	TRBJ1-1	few	CASSYSIRSTEAFF	TGTGCCAGCAGTTACTCGATTCGGAGCACTGAAGCTTTCTTT
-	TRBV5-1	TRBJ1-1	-	CASSYLGTLGAEAFF	TGCGCCAGCAGCTACCTCGGGACGCTAGGGGCTGAAGCTTTCTTT
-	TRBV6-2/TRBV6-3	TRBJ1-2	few	CASSYSAVYGYTF	TGTGCCAGCAGTTACTCGGCGGTGTATGGCTACACCTTC
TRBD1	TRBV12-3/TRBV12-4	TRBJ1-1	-	CASSPGQGGMNTEAFF	TGTGCCAGCAGCCCCGGACAGGGGGGTATGAACACTGAAGCTTTCTTT
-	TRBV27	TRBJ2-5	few	CASSLGGPQETQYF	TGTGCCAGCAGTTTAGGGGGCCCACAAGAGACCCAGTACTTC
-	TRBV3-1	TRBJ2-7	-	CASSQSTYEQYF	TGTGCCAGCAGCCAATCAACCTACGAGCAGTACTTC
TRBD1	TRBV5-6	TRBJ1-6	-	CASKVYHRGFLSPLHF	TGTGCCAGCAAAGTGTATCACAGGGGATTCTTATCACCCCTCCACTTT